Following are 20 T cell receptor beta chains from one sample sequenced in a study of OX40 agonist ivuxolimab in advanced cancers. Assay used: immunoSEQ multiplex PCR; TCRdb lists only in-frame clones, some missing. The repertoire includes under 55,000 clones, 86% of them detected once, and around 6.4% sits in the top ten. This specimen consisted of CD4+ or CD8+ T cells sorted from blood, obtained in a trial of the OX40 agonist ivuxolimab. The receptor source for this set is an adult with an advanced solid tumor such as melanoma, head and neck, liver or kidney cancer.

The rearrangement links TRBV2 to TRBJ2-7; no reliable D call. Trimming shortened V by 4 bases and J by 2 bases, and 9 bases separated the two germline ends. This CDR3 contains 13 residues. CDR1 and CDR2 from the germline V gene are SNHLY and FYNNEI. The CDR3 DNA follows: TGTGCCAGCAGTGGGGTTATCCCCTACGAGCAGTACTTC. Translating it yields CASSGVIPYEQYF.

The chain is built from TRBV7-6 and TRBJ2-5; TRBD1 aligns across 9 bases. The V segment lost 6 bases and the J segment 5 bases; nucleotides outside the gene matches: 7. CDR1 and CDR2 (germline): SGHVS, FNYEAQ. CDR3 length: 14 amino acids. CDR3 coding DNA: TGTGCCAGCAGAGCGGGACAGGGTTACGAGACCCAGTACTTC. The encoded protein is CASRAGQGYETQYF. The full variable domain, completed using reference TRBV7-6 and TRBJ2-5, is GAGVSQSPRYKVTKRGQDVALRCDPISGHVSLYWYRQALGQGPEFLTYFNYEAQQDKSGLPNDRFSAERPEGSISTLTIQRTEQRDSAMYRCASRAGQGYETQYFGPGTRLLVL.

The V and J genes are TRBV7-2 and TRBJ2-7; D gene uncertain. Trimming pared 6 bases from V and 3 bases from J, leaving 21 bases between. In germline, CDR1 is SGHTA, CDR2 FQGNSA. There are 16 residues in the CDR3. The CDR3 protein is CASRPRPFPSDYEQYF. The CDR3 DNA reads TGTGCCAGCAGACCCCGACCGTTCCCTTCGGACTACGAGCAGTACTTC.

The chain uses TRBV7-7 and TRBJ1-4; weak D call: TRBD1 (5 bases). V dropped 3 bases and J dropped 4 bases, with 9 bases sitting between them. This CDR3 is 14 amino acids long. The germline V gene has CDR1 SSHAT and CDR2 FNYEAQ (reference sequence). CDR3 sequence reads: CASSLTENNEKLFF. The CDR3 DNA is TGTGCCAGCAGCTTGACAGAGAATAATGAAAAACTGTTTTTT.

This clone was counted a single time. The chain has TRBV10-3 and TRBJ2-7; 11 bases are shared with TRBD2. There are 17 residues in the CDR3. CDR1 is ENHRY and CDR2 is SYGVKD in the germline V gene. After removal of 0 bases from V and 1 base from J, the junction contained 5 bases not matched to a gene. CDR3 sequence reads: CAISESRLAGGSYEQYF. The CDR3 nucleotides read TGTGCCATCAGTGAGTCCCGGCTAGCGGGGGGTTCCTACGAGCAGTACTTC.

CDR3 DNA: TGTGCCAGCACCCCGGGACAGGGGGCGGTGGCCTACGAGCAGTACTTC. It is translated as CASTPGQGAVAYEQYF. This sequence joins TRBV6-6 and TRBJ2-7, with 12 bases identical to TRBD1. CDR1 is MNHNY and CDR2 is SVGAGI in the germline V gene (reference sequence). Trimming took 7 bases from V and 2 from J; bases not matched to a gene: 9. The CDR3 consists of 16 residues.

This chain joins TRBV28 and TRBJ1-1; D might be TRBD1 (6 bases). Germline V lookup: CDR1 MDHEN, CDR2 SYDVKM. V shed 5 bases and J shed 3 bases, with 13 bases lying between them. The CDR3 runs to 14 residues. CDR3 sequence reads: CASSGPGQHTEAFF. The CDR3 DNA reads TGTGCCAGCAGTGGACCGGGACAACACACTGAAGCTTTCTTT.

This clone was detected once. The CDR3 spells CASSLGWASGANVLTF. CDR3 bases: TGTGCCAGCAGCTTAGGGTGGGCCTCTGGGGCCAACGTCCTGACTTTC. The chain employs TRBV7-9 and TRBJ2-6; D unresolved. Germline CDR1 is SEHNR and CDR2 is FQNEAQ (reference sequence). This CDR3 has 16 amino acids. V lost 1 base and J lost 0, with 7 bases in between.

The chain recombines TRBV2 with TRBJ2-6; 8 bases are a match to TRBD2. Germline V gives CDR1 SNHLY, CDR2 FYNNEI. This CDR3 comprises 15 residues. V lost 7 bases and J lost 2; bases outside the gene matches: 4. CDR3 nucleotide sequence: TGTGCCAGCAACGACGGGGGGGCTGGGGCCAACGTCCTGACTTTC. It codes for CASNDGGAGANVLTF.

This clone was counted once. The chain is built from TRBV7-9 and TRBJ2-1; 8 bases agree with TRBD1. The V and J ends lost 1 base and 9 bases, in that order; junction bases with no gene match: 8. Germline V CDR1 and CDR2: SEHNR, FQNEAQ (reference sequence). This CDR3 is 15 amino acids long. The CDR3 loop is CASSLVGAGGREQFF. The CDR3 region has the DNA TGTGCCAGCAGCTTAGTCGGGGCAGGGGGCCGTGAGCAGTTCTTC.

J is TRBJ1-2 and V is TRBV11-2, with a possible D match to TRBD1 (6 bases). V lost 2 bases to trimming and J lost 4 bases, with 8 bases between them. Per germline, CDR1 SGHAT and CDR2 FQNNGV. The length of the CDR3 is 13 residues. CDR3 nucleotide sequence: TGTGCCAGCAGCTTATCGGACAGCTATGGCTACACCTTC. It codes for CASSLSDSYGYTF.

The chain employs TRBV19 and TRBJ1-2; no reliable D call. The CDR3 runs to 18 residues. With 1 base removed from V and 0 bases from J, the gap between germline ends came to 18 bases. Germline lookup yields CDR1 LNHDA and CDR2 SQIVND (reference sequence). In DNA, the CDR3 is TGTGCCAGTAGTATAGCGCCCCCCGGTGGGCCGACTAACTATGGCTACACCTTC. It translates to CASSIAPPGGPTNYGYTF.

In nucleotides, the CDR3 is TGTGCCTGGAGTGACACTGAAGCTTTCTTT. Translation: CAWSDTEAFF. The V call is TRBV30, the J call TRBJ1-1; the D is unclear. Germline V gene sequence: CDR1 GTSNPN, CDR2 SVGIG (reference sequence). The CDR3 contains 10 residues. V lost 1 base, J lost 3 bases, and 0 bases lay in between.

By sample fraction, this clone is medium-sized. The rearrangement uses TRBV30 and TRBJ2-7, with TRBD1 matching 8 bases. This CDR3 has 13 residues. Germline CDR1 GTSNPN, CDR2 SVGIG (reference sequence). The V segment lost 5 bases and the J segment 5 bases; nucleotides outside the gene matches: 8. CDR3 nucleotides: TGTGCCTGGGTGAGGGACAGGCCCCACGAGCAGTACTTC. Translation gives CAWVRDRPHEQYF.

This clone was seen a few times. The V call is TRBV11-1, the J call TRBJ2-5; D is unclear. Germline CDR1 SGHAT, CDR2 FQDESV (reference sequence). The germline V and J ends were trimmed by 6 bases and 5 bases, with 13 bases remaining between them. CDR3 length: 13 amino acids. The DNA for the CDR3 is TGTGCCAGCAGTCAGAGAGTAGCCGAGACCCAGTACTTC. Translating it yields CASSQRVAETQYF.

The V and J genes are TRBV29-1 and TRBJ1-2; D is possibly TRBD1 (5 bases). CDR1 is SQVTM and CDR2 is ANQGSEA in the germline V gene. The CDR3 contains 14 residues. V was cut by 1 base and J by 3 bases, with 12 bases left in between. CDR3 sequence: CSVEGGSAYYGYTF. CDR3 DNA: TGCAGCGTTGAAGGGGGGAGCGCGTACTATGGCTACACCTTC.

The V and J genes are TRBV18 and TRBJ1-2; 8 bases are shared with TRBD1. Germline loops: CDR1 KGHSH, CDR2 LQKENI. The V and J ends lost 0 bases and 5 bases, in that order; junction bases with no gene match: 5. The CDR3 spans 15 residues. Here the CDR3 DNA reads TGTGCCAGCTCACCACCGGGACAGGTATTATATGGCTACACCTTC. Amino acids: CASSPPGQVLYGYTF.

This clone appeared a single time. The J gene is TRBJ1-6, the V gene TRBV23-1; 10 bases map to TRBD1. TRBV23-1 is identified as an open reading frame with a role that is uncertain. The CDR3 runs 19 residues. Trimming at V came to 2 bases and at J to 6 bases, leaving 13 bases not matched to a gene. CDR3 bases: TGCGCCAGCAGTCAACGTGAGACAGGGGGCGGGGATCGTAATTCACCCCTCCACTTT. Translated, it gives CASSQRETGGGDRNSPLHF.

The chain employs TRBV19 and TRBJ2-1, with 11 bases fitting TRBD2. Trimming removed 7 bases from V and 9 bases from J; junction bases left unmatched: 8. The CDR3 loop spans 14 amino acids. Germline values: CDR1 LNHDA, CDR2 SQIVND (reference sequence). In DNA, the CDR3 is TGTGCCAGTACCGTAGCGGGGGGGCCGAGTGAGCAGTTCTTC. Protein: CASTVAGGPSEQFF.

V is TRBV11-3 and J is TRBJ2-5; D not resolved. CDR1 and CDR2 from the germline V gene are SGHNT and YENEEA. The CDR3 sequence is 13 residues long. The ends were cut back, 5 bases at V and 11 bases at J, with 18 bases in the middle. This chain's CDR3 is CASSLSVWNQQYF. Written as DNA, the CDR3 is TGTGCCAGCAGCCTTTCAGTATGGAACCAGCAGTACTTC. Drawing the rest from reference TRBV11-3 and TRBJ2-5, the complete variable domain is EAGVVQSPRYKIIEKKQPVAFWCNPISGHNTLYWYLQNLGQGPELLIRYENEEAVDDSQLPKDRFSAERLKGVDSTLKIQPAELGDSAVYLCASSLSVWNQQYFGPGTRLLVL.